The next 24 T cell receptor beta chains were all read from a single sample in a study of tumor and adjacent non-tumor tissue in lung cancer. RNA was extracted from bulk tissue without any cell sorting. TCRbeta libraries were built with three rounds of nested PCR, modified from ARM-PCR. TCRdb reanalysed the multiplex PCR reads using MiXCR and keeps one entry per CDR3 protein. There are more than 70,000 distinct CDR3 sequences in the sample; 61% occur only once, and more than 14% lies in the top ten. What was sequenced was lung tumor tissue. These receptors came from a man in his sixties or seventies with non-small cell lung cancer.

Points on this clonotype: One junction end does not reproduce the germline sequence, and a read error may be involved. This chain connects TRBV6-6 to TRBJ1-1; no clear D. The CDR3 totals 14 residues. The germline CDR1 and CDR2 sequences are MNHNY and SVGAGI (reference sequence). CDR3 in DNA: TGTGCCAGCAGTCCCGGTAGTAAGAGGGTTGAAGCCTTCTTT. Encoded protein: CASSPGSKRVEAFF.

Comments on this clonotype: One base away lies a much larger clone, so this may be a sequencing read error. The genes are TRBV6-5 and TRBJ2-2, with TRBD2 identical over 9 bases. The CDR3 length is 16 residues. From germline, CDR1 is MNHEY and CDR2 SVGAGI. The CDR3 sequence is CASSFLSGRGTEELFF. In DNA, the CDR3 is TGTGCCAGCAGTTTCCTTAGCGGGAGAGGTACCGAGGAGCTGTTTTTT.

As to this clonotype: With a much larger clone just one base away, this may be a read error. J is TRBJ1-6 and V is TRBV6-5, with 12 positions matching TRBD1. With 5 bases clipped from V and 6 bases from J, the junction kept 14 bases outside the gene matches. CDR3 size: 19 residues. CDR1 is MNHEY, CDR2 SVGAGI, per germline. The CDR3 sequence is CASSPSGTGGVKGNSPLHF. Written as DNA, the CDR3 is TGTGCCAGCAGTCCCTCTGGGACAGGGGGCGTCAAGGGTAATTCACCCCTCCACTTT.

Remarks on this clonotype: One base away lies a much larger clone, so this may be a sequencing read error. This likely comes from a read error, as the CDR3 has no conserved phenylalanine or tryptophan at its end. The chain is built from TRBV7-9 and TRBJ1-4; 8 nucleotides match TRBD1. The J segment lost 7 bases and the V segment lost 1 base, leaving 5 bases of the junction unmatched. Germline V gene lookup returns CDR1 SEHNR and CDR2 FQNEAQ (reference sequence). The CDR3 totals 15 residues. The CDR3 is CASSLDGTGREKLFS. In DNA form, the CDR3 reads TGTGCCAGCAGCTTAGACGGGACAGGTCGTGAAAAACTGTTTTCT.

Concerning this clonotype itself: Since no conserved phenylalanine or tryptophan closes the CDR3, a read error is the likely cause. The rearrangement uses TRBV7-8 and TRBJ1-4; D might be TRBD1 (5 bases). The CDR3 sequence is 14 residues long. Germline V CDR1 and CDR2: SGHVS, FQNEAQ. Trimming removed 9 bases at V and 8 bases at J, with 19 bases between. This chain's CDR3 is CASNLEGRGEKLFL. The CDR3 DNA sequence: TGTGCCAGTAACTTAGAGGGACGGGGCGAAAAACTGTTTCTT.

The rearrangement joins TRBV6-6 to TRBJ2-1; TRBD2 is a possible D gene (5 bases). The CDR3 has 16 residues. Germline CDR1 is MNHNY and CDR2 is SVGAGI (reference sequence). The CDR3 loop reads CASSYSGMGFRNEQFF. The CDR3 DNA reads as TGTGCTAGTAGTTACTCGGGGATGGGGTTTCGGAATGAGCAGTTCTTC.

With respect to this clonotype: Relative to the germline gene, one junction end is altered; a read error may explain this. This rearrangement joins TRBV10-3 to TRBJ2-7, with 9 bases that match TRBD1. Germline CDR1 ENHRY, CDR2 SYGVKD. There are 15 residues in the CDR3. In nucleotides, the CDR3 is TGTACCATCAGTGAGTCAGGGACAGGGAGATACGAGCAGTACTTC. Protein: CTISESGTGRYEQYF.

The chain recombines TRBV11-2 with TRBJ2-7; weak D call: TRBD1 (5 bases). Germline loops: CDR1 SGHAT, CDR2 FQNNGV. The CDR3 has 15 residues. Trimming cost V 0 bases and J 12 bases, with 21 bases left between them. As DNA, the CDR3 is TGTGCCAGCAGCTTAGATTTACCCTGGGGCTCCGGTCGGTACTTC. Translating it yields CASSLDLPWGSGRYF.

This clonotype showed up just once. A junction end diverges from the germline sequence, so it may reflect a read error. The rearrangement links TRBV29-1 to TRBJ2-1; TRBD1 is a possible D gene (5 bases). Per the germline V gene, CDR1 is SQVTM and CDR2 is ANQGSEA. The CDR3 consists of 14 residues. CDR3 protein: CSVLSDNRPNEHLF. The DNA for the CDR3 is TGCAGCGTTCTATCGGACAATAGGCCCAATGAGCATTTATTC.

Concerning this clonotype: This may be a read error, as it is one base from a much larger clone. The V and J genes are TRBV7-8 and TRBJ2-4; 12 bases match TRBD2. CDR3 length: 19 amino acids. V shed 4 bases and J 0 bases; nucleotides not matched to a gene: 10. The V gene's germline CDR1 is SGHVS and CDR2 FQNEAQ. CDR3 in amino acids: CASSYQFETSGGAKNIQYF. The CDR3 DNA reads TGTGCCAGCAGCTACCAATTTGAGACTAGCGGGGGAGCCAAAAACATTCAGTACTTC.

This clonotype has at least ten counts. The chain carries TRBV12-3 or TRBV12-4 and TRBJ2-1, with TRBD2 matching 9 bases. V shed 3 bases and J 10 bases; nucleotides not matched to a gene: 7. The CDR3 consists of 14 residues. The CDR3 region is CASSLRREGGEQFF. The CDR3, as DNA: TGTGCCAGCAGTTTGCGGCGGGAGGGAGGCGAGCAGTTCTTC.

Worth noting for this clonotype: With a much larger clone just one base away, this may be a read error. The chain joins TRBV5-1 to TRBJ2-5; D is possibly TRBD2 (5 bases). V was shortened by 3 bases and J by 9 bases, with 15 bases between the two germline ends. The CDR3 runs to 13 residues. CDR1 and CDR2 from the germline V gene are SGHRS and YFSETQ. For the CDR3, the DNA is TGCGCCAGCAGCTCCCCCCCGTCGGAGGCCCAGTACTTC. Encoded protein: CASSSPPSEAQYF.

This chain links TRBV5-1 with TRBJ2-7; 9 bases agree with TRBD1. CDR3 length: 16 amino acids. Germline CDR1 SGHRS, CDR2 YFSETQ. V lost 4 bases, J lost 5 bases, and 13 bases stayed unmatched. CDR3 coding DNA: TGCGCCAGCAGCCCCCAAATTACAGGGGGCCCCCACGAGCAGTACTTC. Its translation: CASSPQITGGPHEQYF.

This clonotype was detected only once. The V and J genes are TRBV4-1 and TRBJ2-2, with D maybe TRBD2 (7 bases). V dropped 4 bases and J dropped 7 bases, with 19 bases sitting between them. This CDR3 contains 16 residues. Germline lookup yields CDR1 MGHRA and CDR2 YSYEKL. The CDR3 is CASSRGGLAYSGELFF. DNA for the CDR3: TGCGCCAGCAGCCGGGGGGGGCTAGCATACAGCGGGGAGCTGTTTTTT.

Ten or more counts support this clonotype. This chain links TRBV7-8 with TRBJ2-5, with D unclear. The CDR3 consists of 15 residues. The ends were cut back, 5 bases at V and 2 bases at J, with 15 bases in the middle. The germline V gene has CDR1 SGHVS and CDR2 FQNEAQ. As DNA, the CDR3 is TGTGCCAGCAGCCCACTCACAGAAATTCAAGAGACCCAGTACTTC. Amino acid sequence: CASSPLTEIQETQYF.

This sequence joins TRBV29-1 and TRBJ2-1; D call uncertain. The CDR3 covers 12 residues. CDR1 and CDR2 from the germline V gene are SQVTM and ANQGSEA. The CDR3 loop is CNFAPLNNEQFF. CDR3 in DNA: TGCAACTTTGCCCCCTTAAACAATGAGCAGTTCTTC.

As to this clonotype: The junction and the germline gene differ at one end; a read error may be behind it. This chain connects TRBV11-2 to TRBJ2-7; D unclear. This CDR3 comprises 11 residues. Germline V CDR1 and CDR2: SGHAT, FQNNGV. The CDR3 reads CVSREGYEQYF. The CDR3 DNA is TGTGTCAGCAGAGAAGGCTACGAGCAGTACTTC.

Notes on this clonotype: The conserved phenylalanine or tryptophan is not found at the CDR3 terminus, so this likely reflects a read error. The V call is TRBV4-2, the J call TRBJ2-2, with no clear D. Germline loops: CDR1 LGHNA, CDR2 YNFKEQ. The CDR3 extends over 13 amino acids. V was cut by 8 bases and J by 7 bases, with 14 bases left in between. The CDR3 spells CASSQTSGGELFL. CDR3 sequence (DNA): TGTGCCAGCTCCCAGACGTCAGGCGGGGAGCTGTTTCTT.

With regard to this clonotype: The CDR3 does not close with the conserved phenylalanine or tryptophan, likely indicating a read error. V is TRBV11-2 and J is TRBJ2-7, with D uncertain. In germline, CDR1 is SGHAT, CDR2 FQNNGV. This CDR3 is built from 13 residues. Trimming shortened V by 1 base and J by 4 bases, and 8 bases separated the two germline ends. CDR3 nucleotide sequence: TGTGCCAGCAGCTTAGGTCCATGGTACGAGCAGTACCTC. Translation gives CASSLGPWYEQYL.

A note on this clonotype: The conserved phenylalanine or tryptophan is not found at the CDR3 terminus, so this likely reflects a read error. V usage is TRBV28 and J usage is TRBJ1-4, with D possibly being TRBD1 (5 bases). The V end was cut by 6 bases, the J end by 8 bases, with 13 bases between. The CDR3 has 13 amino acids. Germline CDR1 reads MDHEN; CDR2 reads SYDVKM. CDR3 bases: TGTGCCAGCAGCTCCGGGACGAGGGAAAAACTGTTTCTT. Translating gives CASSSGTREKLFL.

This clonotype has a handful of counts. The V call is TRBV20-1, the J call TRBJ1-4; 7 nucleotides match TRBD1. CDR1 and CDR2 (germline): DFQATT, SNEGSKA (reference sequence). The CDR3 runs to 14 residues. V shed 6 bases and J 7 bases; nucleotides not matched to a gene: 11. The CDR3 nucleotides are TGCAGTGCCACTAATCAGGGGGGGCGTGAAAAACTGTTTTTT. Protein sequence: CSATNQGGREKLFF.

For this clonotype: It is likely a read error, because the conserved phenylalanine at the end of the CDR3 is missing. This chain connects TRBV11-2 to TRBJ1-3; D gene unclear. V dropped 5 bases and J dropped 4 bases, with 18 bases sitting between them. The CDR3 contains 16 residues. The germline V gene encodes CDR1 SGHAT and CDR2 FQNNGV. In nucleotides, the CDR3 is TGTGCCAGCAGCCCTCTCCGCAAGAGGGCCGGAAACACCATATATTCT. As protein: CASSPLRKRAGNTIYS.

Note on this clonotype: Without the conserved terminal phenylalanine or tryptophan, this CDR3 likely stems from a read error. The J gene is TRBJ1-4, the V gene TRBV6-5; unclear D gene. From germline, CDR1 is MNHEY and CDR2 SVGAGI. This CDR3 comprises 15 residues. V dropped 5 bases and J dropped 0 bases, with 10 bases sitting between them. The CDR3 loop is CASSPRAATNEKLFS. For the CDR3, the DNA is TGTGCCAGCAGTCCTAGGGCCGCAACTAATGAAAAACTGTTTTCT.

The gene calls are TRBV29-1 and TRBJ2-5; 9 positions match TRBD1. CDR3 length: 16 amino acids. V dropped 6 bases and J dropped 12; count of bases not matched to a gene: 23. Germline values: CDR1 SQVTM, CDR2 ANQGSEA. This CDR3 reads CSVGGTGTGFQETKYF. The CDR3 DNA sequence: TGCAGCGTAGGCGGTACCGGGACAGGGTTCCAAGAGACAAAGTACTTC.